This T cell receptor (beta chain) originates from a study of T-cell reconstitution after alpha-beta-depleted transplantation in children. Points from the study as a whole: Several hundred graft clones that had expanded were reportedly the source of alpha-beta T cells about two months after transplant. Hyperexpanded clones declined; after one year, newly produced T cells mostly supplied diversity.

The V gene lost 6 bases and the J gene lost 2 bases, with 10 bases spanning the gap. Germline V gene data show CDR1 as ENHRY and CDR2 as SYGVKD. This CDR3 has 13 amino acids. This clonotype has at least ten counts. Its antigen is still unknown. Preparation of the TCRbeta library involved a method that used unique molecular identifiers. A single record per CDR3 protein comes from TCRdb applying MiXCR to the PCR reads. The sample records almost 250,000 distinct CDR3 sequences, roughly 26% being singletons. This sample comprised PBMCs, obtained before TCRalphabeta/CD19-depleted stem cell transplant. This receptor was identified in a girl aged 2 to 10 with Fanconi anemia, due to receive a stem cell transplant. J is TRBJ2-5 and V is TRBV10-3; no clear D gene. CDR3 sequence (DNA): TGTGCCATCAGACCTACCGCACAAGAGACCCAGTACTTC. Translating gives CAIRPTAQETQYF.